Described below is a single TCR beta chain sequence and its context. The CDR3 spans 15 residues. Germline V lookup: CDR1 SGHAT, CDR2 FQNNGV. The V end lost 1 base, the J end lost 10 bases, and 19 bases lay between the germline ends. This specimen belongs to a study of blood T cell repertoires in COVID-19. Background on the study: The United States, Italy and Spain provided the acute and convalescent COVID-19 samples.

Sequencing was performed with immunoSEQ multiplex PCR; in TCRdb, only in-frame clones are kept and a portion is missing. Of 250,000 to 300,000 clones in the sample, about four fifths were seen once. The sequenced sample was peripheral blood. The chain links TRBV11-2 to TRBJ1-2, with D possibly being TRBD1 (5 bases). The clonotype was recovered from an older woman with active or convalescent COVID-19. The CDR3 is CASSLVGAQPDPYTF. CDR3 nucleotide sequence: TGTGCCAGCAGCTTAGTTGGGGCGCAGCCCGATCCCTACACCTTC.